The clone carrying this TCR beta chain turned up a few times. No antigen is known for it. Deletions cut 0 bases from V and 5 bases from J, with 18 bases between. The CDR3 runs to 16 residues. CDR1 and CDR2 (germline): SGHRS, YFSETQ. The sample is drawn from a study of T-cell memory formation after mild COVID-19. Study background: TCR clusters were mostly donor specific.

Whole-study findings and limits: Prior to infection, memory already included some responding clones, suggesting cross-reactive memory joined.

TCRdb redid the calling of the 5' RACE reads with MiXCR, one entry per CDR3 protein. The data show around 250,000 distinct CDR3 sequences, 15% seen once. This sequence joins TRBV5-1 and TRBJ2-7, with TRBD2 as a possible D gene (6 bases). The sequence came from an adult woman who had mild COVID-19 (a few samples of this study predate the infection). Cell type and time point are not known. The material sequenced was PBMCs or a T cell subset sorted from them (not recorded which). CDR3 DNA sequence: TGCGCCAGCAGCTTGGACGGAGTGGGGCGGGGAGACGAGCAGTACTTC. Translating gives CASSLDGVGRGDEQYF.